A selection of T cell receptor beta chains follows, all from one sample in a study of T cell responses to AZD1222 COVID-19 vaccine. The table came from immunoSEQ multiplex PCR; TCRdb's copy has only in-frame clones and leaves some out. This sample has about 120,000 clones, with about 88% found just once. Material: peripheral blood, obtained on day 0 of AZD1222 vaccination. The source of these receptors is an adult in good health. The CDR3 runs from the conserved cysteine through the conserved F or W. The D gene is left open where the match is weak. Expanded clones get a size class; other rows say once, few or many, or leave the size out.

J gene	V gene	clone size	D gene	CDR3 protein	CDR3 DNA
TRBJ1-5	TRBV18	-	-	CASSPDSFNSNQPQHF	TGTGCCAGCTCACCCGACAGCTTTAATAGCAATCAGCCCCAGCATTTT
TRBJ2-5	TRBV4-1	-	TRBD1	CASSQVRFYDRDRETQYF	TGCGCCAGCAGCCAAGTTAGATTCTACGACAGGGACCGAGAGACCCAGTACTTC
TRBJ2-7	TRBV13	-	TRBD2	CASSLGGRASYEQYF	TGTGCCAGCAGCTTAGGCGGGAGGGCATCCTACGAGCAGTACTTC
TRBJ1-3	TRBV30	-	-	CAWSVGAGNTIYF	TGTGCCTGGAGTGTGGGTGCTGGAAACACCATATATTTT
TRBJ1-1	TRBV29-1	-	TRBD1	CSVEPGTGTNEAFF	TGCAGCGTAGAACCCGGGACAGGGACGAATGAAGCTTTCTTT
TRBJ2-1	TRBV9	once	-	CASSVNPGGQSVNEQFF	TGTGCCAGCAGCGTCAATCCCGGGGGACAGTCTGTTAATGAGCAGTTCTTC
TRBJ1-2	TRBV11-2	-	-	CASSSAYGYTF	TGTGCCAGCAGCTCAGCCTATGGCTACACCTTC
TRBJ2-2	TRBV7-3	-	-	CASSAQYTGELFF	TGTGCCAGCAGCGCCCAATACACCGGGGAGCTGTTTTTT
TRBJ2-7	TRBV29-1	few	-	CSVEIQDYEQYF	TGCAGCGTTGAAATACAGGACTACGAGCAGTACTTC
TRBJ1-2	TRBV19	-	-	CASSKASPGGYTF	TGTGCCAGTAGTAAGGCGAGCCCAGGCGGCTACACCTTC
TRBJ1-1	TRBV28	-	-	CASSFPGVNTEAFF	TGTGCCAGCAGTTTTCCCGGGGTGAACACTGAAGCTTTCTTT
TRBJ2-1	TRBV7-8	-	TRBD2	CASRISSGSNEQFF	TGTGCCAGCAGGATTTCTAGCGGGAGCAATGAGCAGTTCTTC
TRBJ1-5	TRBV28	once	-	CASSSRGSQPQHF	TGTGCCAGCAGTTCCAGGGGAAGTCAGCCCCAGCATTTT
TRBJ2-1	TRBV7-8	-	-	CASSPGGRDNNEQFF	TGTGCCAGCAGCCCGGGCGGGCGGGATAACAATGAGCAGTTCTTC
TRBJ1-2	TRBV7-9	-	-	CASSLASTANYGYTF	TGTGCCAGCAGCTTAGCGTCGACAGCTAACTATGGCTACACCTTC
TRBJ1-1	TRBV7-9	-	-	CASSHRDIMNTEAFF	TGTGCCAGCAGCCACAGGGATATCATGAACACTGAAGCTTTCTTT
TRBJ1-5	TRBV3-1/TRBV3-2	-	-	CASSREASSGNQPQHF	TGTGCCAGCAGCCGGGAGGCGAGCTCCGGCAATCAGCCCCAGCATTTT
TRBJ2-5	TRBV24-1	-	TRBD2	CATQRAGARETQYF	TGTGCCACCCAAAGAGCGGGGGCGCGGGAGACCCAGTACTTC
TRBJ2-7	TRBV28	once	-	CASSFFTYEQYF	TGTGCCAGCAGTTTTTTTACCTACGAGCAGTACTTC
TRBJ2-3	TRBV5-8	once	TRBD2	CASSLGLAGRTDTQYF	TGTGCCAGCAGCTTGGGCCTAGCGGGGCGCACAGATACGCAGTATTTT
TRBJ2-1	TRBV6-5	once	-	CASSYSRGSEQFF	TGTGCCAGCAGTTACTCGAGAGGTAGTGAGCAGTTCTTC
TRBJ1-2	TRBV6-5	-	-	CANRGPGAGYGYTF	TGTGCCAATCGGGGGCCCGGGGCCGGCTATGGCTACACCTTC
TRBJ2-1	TRBV5-1	-	-	CASSPATTRYNEQFF	TGCGCCAGCAGCCCGGCCACCACCCGATACAATGAGCAGTTCTTC